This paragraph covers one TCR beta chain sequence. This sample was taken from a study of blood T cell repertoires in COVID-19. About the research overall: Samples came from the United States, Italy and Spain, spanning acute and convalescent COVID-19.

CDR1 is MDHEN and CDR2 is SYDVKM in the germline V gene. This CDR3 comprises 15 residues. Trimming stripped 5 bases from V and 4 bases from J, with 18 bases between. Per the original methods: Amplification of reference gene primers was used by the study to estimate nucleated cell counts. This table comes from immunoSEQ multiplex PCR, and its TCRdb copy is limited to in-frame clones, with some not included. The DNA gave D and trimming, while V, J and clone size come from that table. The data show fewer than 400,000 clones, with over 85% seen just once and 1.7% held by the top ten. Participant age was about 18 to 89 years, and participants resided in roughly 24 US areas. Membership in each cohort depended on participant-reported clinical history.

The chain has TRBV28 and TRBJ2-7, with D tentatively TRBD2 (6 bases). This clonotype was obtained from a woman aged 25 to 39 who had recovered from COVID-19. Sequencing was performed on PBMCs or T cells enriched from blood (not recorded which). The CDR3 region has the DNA TGTGCCAGCAGTGCTCCGACTAGGGGCGAATACGAGCAGTACTTC. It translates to CASSAPTRGEYEQYF.